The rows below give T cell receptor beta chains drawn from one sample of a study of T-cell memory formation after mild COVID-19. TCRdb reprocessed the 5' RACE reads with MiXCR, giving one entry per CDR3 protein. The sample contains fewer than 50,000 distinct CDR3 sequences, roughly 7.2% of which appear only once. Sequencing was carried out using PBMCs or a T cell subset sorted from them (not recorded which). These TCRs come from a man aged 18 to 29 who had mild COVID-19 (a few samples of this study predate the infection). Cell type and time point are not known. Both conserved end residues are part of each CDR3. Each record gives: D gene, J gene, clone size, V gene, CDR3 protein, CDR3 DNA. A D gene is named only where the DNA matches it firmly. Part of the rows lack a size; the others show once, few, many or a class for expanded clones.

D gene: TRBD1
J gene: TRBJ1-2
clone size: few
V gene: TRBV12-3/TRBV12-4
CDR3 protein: CASSEPQGAHGYTF
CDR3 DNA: TGTGCCAGCAGCGAACCCCAGGGGGCTCATGGCTACACCTTC

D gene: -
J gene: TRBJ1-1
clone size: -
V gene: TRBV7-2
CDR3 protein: CASSWDTSEAFF
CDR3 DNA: TGTGCCAGCAGCTGGGACACGTCTGAAGCTTTCTTT

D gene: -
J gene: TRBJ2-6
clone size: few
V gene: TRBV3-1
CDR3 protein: CASSSSGANVLTF
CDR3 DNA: TGTGCCAGCTCCAGCTCTGGGGCCAACGTCCTGACTTTC

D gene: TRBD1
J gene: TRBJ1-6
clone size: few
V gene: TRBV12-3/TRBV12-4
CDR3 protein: CASSWGQGDSPLHF
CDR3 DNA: TGTGCCAGCAGCTGGGGACAGGGGGATTCACCCCTCCACTTT

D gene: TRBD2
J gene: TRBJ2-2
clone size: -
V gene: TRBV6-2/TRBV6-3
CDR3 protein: CASKQRGNGELFF
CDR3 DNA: TGTGCCAGCAAACAGCGGGGGAACGGGGAGCTGTTTTTT

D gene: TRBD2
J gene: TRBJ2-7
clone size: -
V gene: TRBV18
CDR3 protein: CASSAPGLAGYEQYF
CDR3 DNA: TGTGCCAGCTCAGCCCCGGGACTAGCCGGGTACGAGCAGTACTTC

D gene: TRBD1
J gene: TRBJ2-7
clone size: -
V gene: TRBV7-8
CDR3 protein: CASSSYRDRGRGEQYF
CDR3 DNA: TGTGCCAGCAGCTCGTACCGGGACAGGGGGCGGGGCGAGCAGTACTTC

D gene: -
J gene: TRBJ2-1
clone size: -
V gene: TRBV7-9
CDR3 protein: CASSPPPRGGGYNEQFF
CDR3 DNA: TGTGCCAGCAGCCCCCCCCCGAGGGGAGGAGGGTACAATGAGCAGTTCTTC

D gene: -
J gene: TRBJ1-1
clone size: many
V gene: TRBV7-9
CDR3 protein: CASSLGDPVMNTEAFF
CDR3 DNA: TGTGCCAGCAGCTTAGGTGATCCAGTTATGAACACTGAAGCTTTCTTT

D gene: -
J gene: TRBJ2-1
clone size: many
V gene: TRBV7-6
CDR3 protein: CASSLSNYEQFF
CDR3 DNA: TGTGCCAGCAGCCTATCTAACTATGAGCAGTTCTTC

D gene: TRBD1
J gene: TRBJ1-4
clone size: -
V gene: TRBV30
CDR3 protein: CAWSTTGYKLFF
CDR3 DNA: TGTGCCTGGAGCACGACAGGGTATAAACTGTTTTTT

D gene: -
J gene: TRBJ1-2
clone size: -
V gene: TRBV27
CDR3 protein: CASSSVRDYGYTF
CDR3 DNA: TGTGCCAGCAGTTCGGTCAGGGACTATGGCTACACCTTC

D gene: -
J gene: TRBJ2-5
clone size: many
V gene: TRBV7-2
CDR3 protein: CASSRGRDQETQYF
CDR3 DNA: TGTGCCAGCAGCCGGGGACGGGATCAAGAGACCCAGTACTTC

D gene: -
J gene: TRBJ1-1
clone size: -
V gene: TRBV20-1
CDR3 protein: CSARQNTEAFF
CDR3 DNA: TGCAGTGCTAGACAGAACACTGAAGCTTTCTTT

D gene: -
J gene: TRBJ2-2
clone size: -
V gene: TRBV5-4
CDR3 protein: CAVTGAELSSPGELFF
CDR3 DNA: TGTGCCGTCACCGGGGCCGAACTTTCCTCCCCCGGGGAGCTGTTTTTT

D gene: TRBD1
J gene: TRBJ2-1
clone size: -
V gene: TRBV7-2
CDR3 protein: CASSLAGTAPNEQFF
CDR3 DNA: TGTGCCAGCAGCTTAGCCGGGACAGCGCCCAATGAGCAGTTCTTC

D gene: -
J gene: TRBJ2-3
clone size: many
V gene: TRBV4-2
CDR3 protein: CASSQNSGDTQYF
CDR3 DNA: TGTGCCAGCAGCCAAAACAGTGGGGATACGCAGTATTTT

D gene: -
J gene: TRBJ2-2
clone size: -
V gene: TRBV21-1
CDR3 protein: CASSKVLSIYEEELFF
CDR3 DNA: TGTGCCAGCAGCAAAGTCTTAAGTATCTACGAGGAGGAGCTGTTTTTT

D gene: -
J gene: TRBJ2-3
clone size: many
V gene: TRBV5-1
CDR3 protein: CASNSMSTDTQYF
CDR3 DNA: TGCGCCAGCAACTCGATGAGCACAGATACGCAGTATTTT

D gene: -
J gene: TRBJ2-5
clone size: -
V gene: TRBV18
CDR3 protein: CASSSYGHQETQYF
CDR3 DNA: TGTGCCAGCTCGTCGTACGGTCACCAAGAGACCCAGTACTTC

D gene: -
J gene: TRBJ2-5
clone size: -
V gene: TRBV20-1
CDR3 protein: CSARQAMLQETQYF
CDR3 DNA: TGCAGTGCGAGACAGGCGATGTTACAAGAGACCCAGTACTTC

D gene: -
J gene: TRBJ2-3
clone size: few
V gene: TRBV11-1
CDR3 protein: CASSFSADTQYF
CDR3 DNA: TGTGCCAGCAGCTTTTCCGCAGATACGCAGTATTTT

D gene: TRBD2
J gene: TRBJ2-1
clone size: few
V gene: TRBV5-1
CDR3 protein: CASSHHSGGASLGQFF
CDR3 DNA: TGCGCCAGCAGCCACCATAGCGGGGGGGCCAGTTTGGGGCAGTTCTTC

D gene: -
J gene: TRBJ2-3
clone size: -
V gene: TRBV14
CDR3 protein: CASSQDLSPGYTDTQYF
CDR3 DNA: TGTGCCAGCAGCCAAGATCTGTCGCCGGGGTACACAGATACGCAGTATTTT

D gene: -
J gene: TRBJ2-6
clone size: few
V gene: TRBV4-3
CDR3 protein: CASSQDLVRARSGANVLTF
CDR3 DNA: TGCGCCAGCAGCCAAGATCTCGTCAGGGCCCGTTCTGGGGCCAACGTCCTGACTTTC

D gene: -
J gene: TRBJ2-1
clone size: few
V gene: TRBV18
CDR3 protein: CASSPGGPPYNEQFF
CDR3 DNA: TGTGCCAGCTCACCGGGGGGACCACCCTACAATGAGCAGTTCTTC

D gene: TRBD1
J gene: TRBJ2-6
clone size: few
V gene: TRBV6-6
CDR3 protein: CASSLTGEDGANVLTF
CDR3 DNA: TGTGCCAGCAGTCTGACAGGGGAGGACGGGGCCAACGTCCTGACTTTC

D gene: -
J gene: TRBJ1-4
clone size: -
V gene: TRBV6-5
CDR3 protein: CASSYRGLWDEKLFF
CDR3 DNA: TGTGCCAGCAGCTACCGCGGTCTCTGGGATGAAAAACTGTTTTTT

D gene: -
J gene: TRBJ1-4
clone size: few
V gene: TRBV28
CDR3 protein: CASSTRWTANEKLFF
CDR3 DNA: TGTGCCAGCTCCACTCGATGGACGGCTAATGAAAAACTGTTTTTT